This T cell receptor (beta chain) was sequenced for a study of shared clonotypes between healthy human individuals. Across the whole study: Two women and three men aged 18 to 49 served as donors.

Worth noting for this clone: The antigen remains unidentified.

Clones were sequenced by immunoSEQ multiplex PCR, and TCRdb holds only the in-frame ones, with some missing. Of 2.5 million or so clones listed, more than 90% are singletons. Notes on the study in general: Researchers sampled only blood; tissue repertoires likely differ. A limitation of the genetic and exposure-history diversity represented arose from few donors.

This CDR3 comprises 13 residues. CDR1 MNHNS and CDR2 SASEGT come from the germline V gene. V lost 5 bases and J lost 4, with 11 bases in between. Sequencing input: naive CD4+ T cells sorted from blood. Documented subset: CD45RA+ positively selected. This clonotype was obtained from a man between 18 and 35 years old in good health. This rearrangement joins TRBV6-1 to TRBJ1-2; no definite D call. The CDR3 reads CASSPNSIYGYTF. The CDR3, as DNA: TGTGCCAGCAGTCCGAATTCCATCTATGGCTACACCTTC.